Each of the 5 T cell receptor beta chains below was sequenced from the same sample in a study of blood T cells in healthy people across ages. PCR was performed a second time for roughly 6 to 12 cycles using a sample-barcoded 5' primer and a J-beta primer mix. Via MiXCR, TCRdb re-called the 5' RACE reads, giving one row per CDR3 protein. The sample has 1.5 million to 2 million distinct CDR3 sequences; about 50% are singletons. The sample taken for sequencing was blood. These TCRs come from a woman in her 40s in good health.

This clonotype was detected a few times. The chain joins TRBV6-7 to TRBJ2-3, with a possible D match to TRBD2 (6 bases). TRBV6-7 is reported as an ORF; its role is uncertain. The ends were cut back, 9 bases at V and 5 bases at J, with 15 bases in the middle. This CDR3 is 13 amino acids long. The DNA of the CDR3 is TGTGCCAGGAGACTAGTTGAGGAAGATACGCAGTATTTT. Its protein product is CARRLVEEDTQYF.

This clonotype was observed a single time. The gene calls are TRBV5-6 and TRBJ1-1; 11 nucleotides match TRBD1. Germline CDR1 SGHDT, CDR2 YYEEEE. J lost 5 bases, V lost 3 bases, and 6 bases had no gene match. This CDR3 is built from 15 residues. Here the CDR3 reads CASSSGQGEWTEAFF. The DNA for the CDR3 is TGTGCCAGCAGCTCGGGACAGGGGGAGTGGACTGAAGCTTTCTTT.

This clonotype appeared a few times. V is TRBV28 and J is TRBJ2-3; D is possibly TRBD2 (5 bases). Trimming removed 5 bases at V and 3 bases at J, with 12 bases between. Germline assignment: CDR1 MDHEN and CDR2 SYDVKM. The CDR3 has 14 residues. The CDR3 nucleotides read TGTGCCAGCAGTCCCGGGGATGGTACAGATACGCAGTATTTT. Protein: CASSPGDGTDTQYF. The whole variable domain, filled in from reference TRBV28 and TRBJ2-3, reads DVKVTQSSRYLVKRTGEKVFLECVQDMDHENMFWYRQDPGLGLRLIYFSYDVKMKEKGDIPEGYSVSREKKERFSLILESASTNQTSMYLCASSPGDGTDTQYFGPGTRLTVL.

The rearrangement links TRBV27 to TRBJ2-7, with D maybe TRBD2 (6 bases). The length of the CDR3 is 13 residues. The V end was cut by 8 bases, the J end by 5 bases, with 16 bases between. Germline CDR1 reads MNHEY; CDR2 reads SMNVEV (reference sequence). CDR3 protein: CASAWGLTNEQYF. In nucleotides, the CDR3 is TGTGCCAGCGCGTGGGGACTCACCAACGAGCAGTACTTC.

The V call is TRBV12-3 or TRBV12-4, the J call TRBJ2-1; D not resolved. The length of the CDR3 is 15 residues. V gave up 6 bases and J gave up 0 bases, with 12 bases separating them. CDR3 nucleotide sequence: TGTGCCAGCAGCCCCGAGGTGAGCTCCTACAATGAGCAGTTCTTC. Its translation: CASSPEVSSYNEQFF.